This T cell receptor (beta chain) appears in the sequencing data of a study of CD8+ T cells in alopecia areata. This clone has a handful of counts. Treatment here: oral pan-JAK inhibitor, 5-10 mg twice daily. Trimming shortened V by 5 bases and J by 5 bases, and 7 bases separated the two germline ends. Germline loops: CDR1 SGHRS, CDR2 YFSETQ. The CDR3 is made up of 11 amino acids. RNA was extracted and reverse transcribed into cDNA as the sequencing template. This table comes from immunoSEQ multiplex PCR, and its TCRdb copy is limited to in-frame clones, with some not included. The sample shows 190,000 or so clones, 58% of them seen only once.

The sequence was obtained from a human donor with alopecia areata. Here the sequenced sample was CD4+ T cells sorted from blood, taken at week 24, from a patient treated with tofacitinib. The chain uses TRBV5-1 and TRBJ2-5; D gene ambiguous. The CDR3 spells CASRRSETQYF. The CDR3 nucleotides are TGCGCCAGCAGAAGGTCCGAGACCCAGTACTTC.